These 26 T cell receptor beta chains were sequenced from one sample in a study of shared clonotypes between healthy human individuals. Assay used: immunoSEQ multiplex PCR; TCRdb lists only in-frame clones, some missing. In the table there are some 1.4 million clones, more than 95% of which are singletons. Sequencing input: naive CD4+ T cells sorted from blood. Indicated subset: CD45RA+ positively selected. The receptor set was obtained from a man aged 30 to 39 in good health.

As DNA, the CDR3 is TGTGCCAGCAGCTTAGATTTTAGGAATGAGCAGTTCTTC. This codes for CASSLDFRNEQFF. The J gene is TRBJ2-1, the V gene TRBV11-2; D ambiguous. The CDR3 totals 13 residues. V lost 0 bases and J 7 bases, leaving 7 bases between the germline ends. Germline V gene lookup returns CDR1 SGHAT and CDR2 FQNNGV.

About this clone: This sample includes further DNA sequences coding for the same CDR3. V is TRBV18 and J is TRBJ2-3, with D uncertain. The CDR3 consists of 13 residues. CDR1 is KGHSH and CDR2 is LQKENI in the germline V gene. With 2 bases removed from V and 2 bases from J, the gap between germline ends came to 5 bases. CDR3 DNA: TGTGCCAGCTCACCAAGATTCACAGATACGCAGTATTTT. This encodes CASSPRFTDTQYF. Full variable domain (outside the CDR3, taken from reference TRBV18 and TRBJ2-3): NAGVMQNPRHLVRRRGQEARLRCSPMKGHSHVYWYRQLPEEGLKFMVYLQKENIIDESGMPKERFSAEFPKEGPSILRIQQVVRGDSAAYFCASSPRFTDTQYFGPGTRLTVL.

This chain connects TRBV28 to TRBJ1-5; D unresolved. Germline lookup yields CDR1 MDHEN and CDR2 SYDVKM. The CDR3 is 17 residues long. The ends were cut back, 2 bases at V and 0 bases at J, with 14 bases in the middle. The CDR3 bases are TGTGCCAGCAGTTTACGCTTCTGGGCACCTAGCAATCAGCCCCAGCATTTT. This codes for CASSLRFWAPSNQPQHF.

The chain has TRBV14 and TRBJ2-3; D is unresolved. The CDR3 has 12 residues. The germline V gene has CDR1 SGHDN and CDR2 FVKESK. Deletions cut 4 bases from V and 7 bases from J, with 9 bases between. Here the CDR3 DNA reads TGTGCCAGCAGCCCTCAGTCCTATACGCAGTATTTT. It encodes CASSPQSYTQYF.

The genes are TRBV27 and TRBJ1-5; a weak D match, TRBD1 (5 bases). Trimming shortened V by 3 bases and J by 1 base, and 10 bases separated the two germline ends. The V gene's germline CDR1 is MNHEY and CDR2 SMNVEV (reference sequence). This CDR3 region has 15 residues. The CDR3 nucleotides are TGTGCCAGCAGTTTTTTGGGGGGAAGCAATCAGCCCCAGCATTTT. Translating gives CASSFLGGSNQPQHF.

This chain joins TRBV19 and TRBJ1-5; 8 bases line up with TRBD1. CDR1 LNHDA and CDR2 SQIVND come from the germline V gene (reference sequence). With V trimmed by 7 bases and J by 4 bases, 9 bases remained unmatched. This CDR3 is built from 15 residues. The DNA for the CDR3 is TGTGCCAGTAATCGGGCAGGGGGCCCTAATCAGCCCCAGCATTTT. Protein product: CASNRAGGPNQPQHF.

V and J are TRBV6-5 and TRBJ2-7; 10 nucleotides match TRBD1. V trimming: 0 bases; J trimming: 1 base; junction bases outside the gene matches: 3. From germline, CDR1 is MNHEY and CDR2 SVGAGI. The CDR3 extends over 16 amino acids. The CDR3 sequence is CASSYSWTGGSYEQYF. The DNA for the CDR3 is TGTGCCAGCAGTTACTCCTGGACAGGGGGTTCCTACGAGCAGTACTTC.

This chain joins TRBV7-9 and TRBJ2-5, with D possibly called TRBD1 or TRBD2 (5 bases each). Trimming cost V 0 bases and J 6 bases, with 8 bases left between them. The CDR3 has 13 residues. Germline V gene sequence: CDR1 SEHNR, CDR2 FQNEAQ (reference sequence). Here the CDR3 DNA reads TGTGCCAGCAGCTTAGCGCTGGGACAGACCCAGTACTTC. Its protein product is CASSLALGQTQYF.

V usage is TRBV30 and J usage is TRBJ2-1, with no clear D. This CDR3 is 14 amino acids long. With 3 bases removed from V and 9 bases from J, the gap between germline ends came to 18 bases. The germline CDR1 and CDR2 sequences are GTSNPN and SVGIG (reference sequence). This chain's CDR3 is CAWSQTPSRIEQFF. CDR3 bases: TGTGCCTGGAGCCAGACTCCAAGTCGGATTGAGCAGTTCTTC.

The chain combines TRBV5-1 with TRBJ1-1; 7 bases are a match to TRBD1. Germline-derived CDR1 and CDR2 are SGHRS and YFSETQ. The trim removed 4 bases at V and 4 bases at J, leaving 4 bases unmatched. This CDR3 has 13 amino acids. CDR3 residues: CASSTGQPTEAFF. The CDR3 DNA reads as TGCGCCAGCAGCACGGGACAGCCCACTGAAGCTTTCTTT.

The gene calls are TRBV7-9 and TRBJ2-5; D not certain. Per the germline V gene, CDR1 is SEHNR and CDR2 is FQNEAQ (reference sequence). The CDR3 extends over 15 amino acids. Trimming took off 5 bases at V and 5 bases at J, with 18 bases between the two ends. The chain's CDR3 is CASSVGPARRETQYF. The CDR3 nucleotides read TGTGCCAGCAGCGTTGGGCCAGCCCGGCGGGAGACCCAGTACTTC.

The chain employs TRBV7-2 and TRBJ2-1; no clear D gene. The V end lost 5 bases, the J end lost 1 base, and 9 bases lay between the germline ends. CDR1 SGHTA and CDR2 FQGNSA come from the germline V gene. This CDR3 contains 14 residues. This CDR3 is CASSPQGSYNEQFF. CDR3 coding DNA: TGTGCCAGCAGCCCCCAAGGATCCTACAATGAGCAGTTCTTC.

This clone is a singleton in its sample. This chain links TRBV4-1 with TRBJ2-3; D is ambiguous. Germline CDR1 reads MGHRA; CDR2 reads YSYEKL. Trimming pared 3 bases from V and 4 bases from J, leaving 11 bases between. The CDR3 has 14 amino acids. This CDR3 reads CASSQPLSADTQYF. Written as DNA, the CDR3 is TGCGCCAGCAGCCAGCCTCTGAGCGCAGATACGCAGTATTTT.

J is TRBJ2-7 and V is TRBV2; TRBD2 matches 10 bases. This CDR3 is 18 amino acids long. Per germline, CDR1 SNHLY and CDR2 FYNNEI. Losses at the gene ends were 3 bases for V and 4 bases for J; bases not matched to a gene: 15. CDR3 nucleotides: TGTGCCAGCAGTGATGGGAATAGCGGGAGGCGACAGTGGTACGAGCAGTACTTC. Amino acid sequence: CASSDGNSGRRQWYEQYF.

The V gene is TRBV25-1, the J gene TRBJ2-7; unclear D gene. V dropped 3 bases and J dropped 1 base, with 7 bases sitting between them. Germline V gene lookup returns CDR1 MGHDK and CDR2 SYGVNS. This CDR3 contains 13 residues. This chain's CDR3 is CASSELPSYEQYF. In DNA form, the CDR3 reads TGTGCCAGCAGTGAGCTACCTTCCTACGAGCAGTACTTC.

The V call is TRBV7-9, the J call TRBJ1-4; TRBD1 aligns across 9 bases. Trimming took 5 bases from V and 8 from J; bases not matched to a gene: 9. CDR1 is SEHNR, CDR2 FQNEAQ, per germline (reference sequence). CDR3 length: 15 residues. CDR3 in amino acids: CASSAIQGAREKLFF. DNA for the CDR3: TGTGCCAGCAGCGCCATACAGGGGGCGCGGGAAAAACTGTTTTTT.

Remarks on this clone: A junction end diverges from the germline sequence, so it may reflect a read error. The chain uses TRBV7-2 and TRBJ2-3, with D maybe TRBD2 (7 bases). This CDR3 region has 13 residues. CDR1 is SGHTA, CDR2 FQGNSA, per germline. The CDR3 region is CASSGTSQGRTSF. The CDR3 DNA reads TGTGCCAGCAGCGGAACCTCACAGGGAAGGACTAGTTTT.

CDR3 sequence (DNA): TGTGCCAGCTCCCCCATTAACGTTTTAAGTGCTAGCCCGCAACTCTACGAGCAGTACTTC. It codes for CASSPINVLSASPQLYEQYF. V is TRBV18 and J is TRBJ2-7; D is perhaps TRBD2 (5 bases). V was trimmed by 6 bases and J by 3 bases, leaving 33 bases between them. There are 20 residues in the CDR3. Germline V gene sequence: CDR1 KGHSH, CDR2 LQKENI.

As concerns this clone: This sample also contains other DNA sequences that code for the same CDR3. The gene calls are TRBV28 and TRBJ2-7; D is unclear. This CDR3 has 11 amino acids. The V gene lost 6 bases and the J gene lost 3 bases, with 6 bases spanning the gap. Per the germline V gene, CDR1 is MDHEN and CDR2 is SYDVKM. In DNA form, the CDR3 reads TGTGCCAGCAGGGGGTTCTACGAGCAGTACTTC. Amino acids: CASRGFYEQYF.

This CDR3 is CASSLEVTGELFF. The CDR3 region has the DNA TGTGCCAGCAGCTTAGAGGTGACCGGGGAGCTGTTTTTT. J is TRBJ2-2 and V is TRBV11-2; D ambiguous. The V gene's germline CDR1 is SGHAT and CDR2 FQNNGV. The CDR3 length is 13 residues. V dropped 0 bases and J dropped 5 bases, with 4 bases sitting between them.

J is TRBJ1-5 and V is TRBV5-8; D is perhaps TRBD1 (5 bases). Germline V gene sequence: CDR1 SGHTS, CDR2 YDEGEE. Trimming left V 2 bases short and J 1 base short, with 10 bases between. This CDR3 is 15 amino acids long. The CDR3 loop is CASSFAPGSNQPQHF. The CDR3 DNA reads TGTGCCAGCAGCTTCGCTCCAGGGAGCAATCAGCCCCAGCATTTT.

As regards this clone: In the same sample, other DNA sequences code for this CDR3. The chain joins TRBV28 to TRBJ2-7; D uncertain. CDR1 and CDR2 (germline): MDHEN, SYDVKM. The ends were cut back, 6 bases at V and 1 base at J, with 4 bases in the middle. The CDR3 loop spans 11 amino acids. Here the CDR3 reads CASSQSYEQYF. DNA of the CDR3: TGTGCCAGCAGCCAGTCCTACGAGCAGTACTTC.

This chain connects TRBV7-2 to TRBJ2-2; 8 bases agree with TRBD1. Germline V gene data show CDR1 as SGHTA and CDR2 as FQGNSA. This CDR3 contains 16 residues. The junction had 5 bases not matched to a gene; V was cut back by 4 bases and J by 1 base. The CDR3 bases are TGTGCCAGCAGCTGGACAGGGTTTGTGAACACCGGGGAGCTGTTTTTT. It encodes CASSWTGFVNTGELFF.

The chain employs TRBV7-6 and TRBJ2-5, with 10 positions matching TRBD2. With 0 bases clipped from V and 0 bases from J, the junction kept 4 bases outside the gene matches. This CDR3 has 17 amino acids. The germline V gene has CDR1 SGHVS and CDR2 FNYEAQ. DNA of the CDR3: TGTGCCAGCAGCTTAGCCCCTAGCGGGGGTTACCAAGAGACCCAGTACTTC. Its translation is CASSLAPSGGYQETQYF.

V gene TRBV11-2 combines with J gene TRBJ2-3; perhaps TRBD1 as D (5 bases). V lost 4 bases and J lost 3, with 17 bases in between. The CDR3 covers 16 residues. CDR1 is SGHAT and CDR2 is FQNNGV in the germline V gene. The CDR3 sequence: CASSYGAGKVTDTQYF. The CDR3 DNA sequence: TGTGCCAGCAGCTATGGGGCAGGGAAGGTAACAGATACGCAGTATTTT.

The chain uses TRBV5-4 and TRBJ2-7, with TRBD1 as a possible D gene (6 bases). V lost 3 bases and J lost 1, with 11 bases in between. Looked up from germline, CDR1 is SGHNT and CDR2 is YYREEE (reference sequence). The CDR3 length is 14 residues. For the CDR3, the DNA is TGTGCCAGCAGCTCGACAGGTTCTTCCTACGAGCAGTACTTC. Translated: CASSSTGSSYEQYF.